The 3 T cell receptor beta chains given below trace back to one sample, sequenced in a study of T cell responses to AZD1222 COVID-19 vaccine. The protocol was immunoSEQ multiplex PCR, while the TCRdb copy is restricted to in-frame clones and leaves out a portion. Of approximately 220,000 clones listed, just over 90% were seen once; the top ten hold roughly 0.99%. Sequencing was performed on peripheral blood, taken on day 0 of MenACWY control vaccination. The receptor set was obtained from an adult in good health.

The CDR3 protein is CASNANTEAFF. CDR3 nucleotide sequence: TGTGCCAGCAATGCCAACACTGAAGCTTTCTTT. This chain uses TRBV2 with TRBJ1-1; no firm D call. Germline CDR1 is SNHLY and CDR2 is FYNNEI. The V and J ends lost 7 bases and 2 bases respectively, with 5 bases between them. The CDR3 contains 11 residues.

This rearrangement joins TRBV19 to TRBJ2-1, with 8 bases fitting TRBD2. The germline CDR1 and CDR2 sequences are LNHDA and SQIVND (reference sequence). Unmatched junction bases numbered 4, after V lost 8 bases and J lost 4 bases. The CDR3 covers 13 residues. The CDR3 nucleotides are TGTGCCAGTCGACGGGGGGGATACAATGAGCAGTTCTTC. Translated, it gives CASRRGGYNEQFF.

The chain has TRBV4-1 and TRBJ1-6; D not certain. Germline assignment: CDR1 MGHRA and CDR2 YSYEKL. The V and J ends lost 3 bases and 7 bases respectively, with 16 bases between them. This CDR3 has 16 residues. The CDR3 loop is CASSQQSWGSNSPLHF. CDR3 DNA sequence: TGCGCCAGCAGCCAGCAGTCGTGGGGATCCAATTCACCCCTCCACTTT.